This T cell receptor (beta chain) comes out of a study of T-cell memory formation after mild COVID-19 (dated by TCRdb to 2020 to 2022). About the full investigation: TCR sequence clusters from the two donors were largely donor specific. In two donors, T-cell clones that expanded and contracted after mild COVID-19 were tracked by sequencing TCRalpha and TCRbeta repertoires over time. The cohort comprised two young, previously healthy adult volunteers, one female and one male. Here is what the overall study found, with its caveats: SARS-CoV-2 specificity of the second-wave clones peaking on day 37 was not confirmed. Contracting CD4+ clones were located mainly in the CM and EM memory subsets, whereas CD8+ clones were found to be enriched in EMRA. The study included only two mild cases, and larger cohorts that include severe cases with pre-infection samples were judged to be necessary. Some responding clones were found in pre-infection memory, which suggests that pre-existing cross-reactive memory T cells took part in the SARS-CoV-2 response. Clones that contracted from day 15 to 85 showed balanced CD4/CD8 phenotypes, whereas a second wave of clones that expanded from day 15 to 37 leaned towards CD4+.

Note on this clonotype: Its antigen specificity is not known. No clone much larger than this one lies a single base away; base qualities are absent.

The sequencer listed for this sample is Illumina NovaSeq 6000. TCRalpha and TCRbeta cDNA libraries were constructed by 5'RACE with constant-segment primers, with sample barcodes and unique molecular identifiers being introduced. Trizol reagent was used to extract RNA from every sample. Amplification of the libraries took two PCR steps, and the second step added a second sample barcode plus Illumina TruSeq adapters. Sequencing of the libraries was done on an Illumina NovaSeq, producing 2 x 150 bp paired-end reads. Regarding the original processing steps: Reads were demultiplexed and collapsed into UMI-guided consensus sequences with migec v1.2.7. Using mixcr v2.1.11, the UMI consensuses were aligned to TRA and TRB V and J templates and assembled into clonotypes. A clonotype was counted as expanded or contracted only if both edgeR and NoisET called the change significant, with noise models trained on biological replicates. For edgeR calls, the thresholds were a false discovery rate-adjusted p below 0.01 and a log2 fold-change of 1. PCA with hierarchical clustering of max-normalized trajectories of the 1000 most abundant clonotypes was used as exploratory dynamics analysis. Separately sequenced CD4+ and CD8+ repertoires were used to assign a CD4 or CD8 phenotype to each responding clone. In-frame beta chains were kept once TCRdb had trimmed the public reads at Q25 with fastp and called clones with MiXCR. CDR3 protein sequences are deduplicated, and each keeps its most common genes and DNA. TCRdb, not the authors, supplied the V and J calls. Here the sample has about 470,000 distinct CDR3 sequences; about 20% occur a single time. Jointly, the top ten make up 10% to 15% of the sample.

PBMCs were isolated by Ficoll-Paque density gradient centrifugation. Sequenced material: PBMCs or a T cell subset sorted from them (not recorded which). The receptor was isolated from an adult woman who had mild COVID-19 (a few samples of this study predate the infection). The sample titles of this study are shuffled in the database, so cell type and time point are left out; the donor was told from shared clones.

The DNA reads as follows: TGCGCCAGCAGCCCACGATGGACTCGCGACAATGAGCAGTTCTTC. The translation is CASSPRWTRDNEQFF. The chain was built from TRBV5-1 and TRBJ2-1; matching of 5 bases hints at TRBD2 as the D gene. CDR1 and CDR2 are read off the germline V gene as SGHRS and YFSETQ. The CDR3 spans 15 residues, from the cysteine through the phenylalanine. Here the CDR3 DNA is all that survives: 45 bases in frame from base 1. V is pared back by 4 bases and J by 5 bases, with 16 bases lying between the germline termini. Reference TRBV5-1 and TRBJ2-1 proteins supply the regions before and after the CDR3; the full variable domain is: KAGVTQTPRYLIKTRGQQVTLSCSPISGHRSVSWYQQTPGQGLQFLFEYFSETQRNKGNFPGRFSGRQFSNSRSEMNVSTLELGDSALYLCASSPRWTRDNEQFFGPGTRLTVL.